This TCR beta chain was identified in a study of cytomegalovirus exposure and HLA in healthy donors. Across the study: T cells numbering around 190 million yielded 117 million unique TCR beta sequences in an earlier analysis.

Details on this clone: As yet, its antigen is unknown.

CDR3 length: 14 residues. Whole-study findings and limits: The authors later found TCR association rates varying by HLA locus, with DRB1 most and HLA-C fewest. A classifier reportedly called cytomegalovirus status with high sensitivity and specificity. Earlier findings revealed that most TCR beta V segments proved productive either about 90% or about 30% of the time.

PCR used 60 Vbeta primers and 13 Jbeta primers. Method: immunoSEQ multiplex PCR; TCRdb's copy keeps in-frame clones and lacks some. The table records approximately 150,000 clones, 70% to 85% of them present only once. Sequenced sample: PBMCs. This receptor was taken from an older woman in good health and CMV-seropositive. The rearrangement uses TRBV21-1 and TRBJ2-7; the D segment call TRBD1 is taken from the table without a DNA check. TRBV21-1 is flagged as a pseudogene. The CDR3 protein is CASSKVRRPGEQYF. CDR3 bases: TGTGCCAGCAGCAAAGTCAGGCGCCCCGGCGAGCAGTACTTC.